This TCR beta chain is drawn from a study of cytomegalovirus exposure and HLA in healthy donors (dated by TCRdb to the late 2010s). Describing the broader study: According to an earlier analysis of 587 of the donors, some 170 million T cells yielded 117 million unique TCR beta sequences and approximately 300 Gb of sequence data. Approximately 300 gigabases of sequencing data and 70 million to 95 million unique TCR sequences made up an early release that covered 500 to 650 HLA-typed donors. Among the approximately 400 genotyped donors, around 81% belonged to the genetic ancestry cluster associated with self-reported Caucasian donors. The study was designed to test whether signatures of past pathogen exposure could be identified by cataloging public T cell receptors. The study used immunosequencing to profile the T cell repertoires of 600 to 850 subjects and linked those repertoires to cytomegalovirus serostatus. Besides the first cohort of approximately 670 subjects, a separate validation cohort made up of 120 different subjects was used. To predict cytomegalovirus infection status, the study combined high-throughput TCR immunosequencing, statistical association of individual TCRs with disease status, and machine learning. In a later analysis, previously published TCR beta repertoires from some 640 donors were re-analyzed and high-resolution HLA genotyping was added so that TCR occurrence patterns could be studied. Rather than using new phenotypic data, the later analysis identified candidate immune exposures from TCR beta sequences and from how often those sequences occurred across donors. To decide whether each TCR beta V gene segment behaved as functional or pseudogenic, an earlier analysis of some 540 of the donors relied on high-throughput TCR beta sequencing. Donor age, sex, ethnicity and CMV serostatus were compiled together with the repertoire data. Genome-wide SNP genotypes for about 65% of the 666 donors were used in a later genetic analysis, which treated that subset as a discovery cohort. Every discovery cohort repertoire had been produced on one sequencing platform. HLA typing covered class I and class II loci at four-digit resolution. Typing coverage differed by locus: A, B, C, DRB1 and DQB1 were typed in about 629-640 donors, DQA1 in 522, DPA1 in approximately 600, and DPB1 in roughly 470. Five DR-DQ haplotypes were treated as single units for association and clustering because of strong linkage in the cohort. Across about 370 genotyped donors of the cohort, an average of approximately 240,000 unique TCR beta nucleotide sequences per donor were sequenced, and 15% to 20% of those sequences were non-productive.

From cysteine to phenylalanine, the CDR3 is 14 amino acids long. Of all the DNA, just the CDR3 is kept, 42 bases in frame from base 1. CDR1 and CDR2 are read off the germline V gene as SQVTM and ANQGSEA. V lost 7 bases and J lost 1 base; the stretch between them is 16 bases long. Libraries came from the immunoSEQ multiplex PCR assay. The multiplex PCR relied on a mix of 60 forward primers for TCR Vbeta segments and 13 reverse primers for TCR Jbeta segments. The CDR3 region of rearranged TCR beta genes was amplified from genomic DNA with a multiplex PCR assay. Amplified TCR beta libraries were sequenced as 87-base-pair reads on the Illumina HiSeq System. As for the authors' bioinformatics: A later analysis counted around 72 million unique TCR beta chains across the 700 or so repertoires, and around 9.9 million of these chains were shared by at least two donors. Raw reads were error-corrected and collapsed into unique sequences with a nearest-neighbor algorithm that merged closely related sequences to remove PCR and sequencing errors. V, D and J gene segments were assigned by aligning CDR3 sequences to IMGT reference sequences. For a sequence to be retained, a match of at least six nucleotides to both a V gene segment and a J gene segment was required. A rearrangement was called productive if the CDR3 had no stop codons and remained in frame with V and J, and every other rearrangement was called non-productive. CDR3 was defined according to IMGT convention as the region running from the second conserved V-encoded cysteine to the conserved J-encoded phenylalanine. In an earlier analysis of more than 550 of the donors, sequences lacking an unambiguous match to a single V gene segment were excluded. An earlier analysis of several hundred of the donors called V segments functional above 56.7% productive rearrangements and segregating when the between-donor standard deviation exceeded 5%. To diagnose cytomegalovirus status from the catalog of TCR beta chain sequences, a statistical classification framework was built. In a later analysis, TCR nucleotide sequences were compared against IMGT/GENE-DB human TR gene sequences so that V and J genes could be assigned. In a later analysis, CDR3 sequences and most-parsimonious VDJ recombination scenarios were assigned using the TCRdist pipeline. In a later analysis, every TCR beta chain was defined by the combination of its CDR3 amino acid sequence and its V-gene family, and reads without a unique V-gene family were dropped. As a way to deal with suspected cross-contamination and a sequencing artifact, a later analysis dropped 450 to 700 nucleotide sequences that were highly shared and had low generation probability. A later analysis calculated a clonal expansion index for each public chain from normalized within-repertoire ranks of inferred template counts. In a later analysis, generation probabilities were computed using a VDJ recombination model fitted to out-of-frame rearrangements, and the results were checked against IGoR. In a later analysis, hypergeometric tests were used to score TCR-TCR, TCR-HLA and TCR-CMV co-occurrence, with a repertoire-size bias correction applied to TCR pairs. In a later analysis, false discovery rates were estimated by permuting HLA or CMV assignments 20 times. A later analysis grouped co-occurring TCRs with DBSCAN, adding TCRdist sequence similarity when clustering within HLA-allele-positive subsets. For co-occurrence clustering, repertoires with fewer than 30,000 or more than 120,000 public chains were excluded, along with five or six repertoires with anomalous nucleotide sharing. Sourced from immuneACCESS, this table was stored by TCRdb with only in-frame sequences that have V and J called. A share of the clones is absent; for the studies checked, an unresolved V gene accounts for under half, and the remainder has no known explanation. V, J and clone size derive from that table, while D and trimming were established from the DNA sequence. Counted in this sample were about 150,000 clones; 70% to 80% of them appeared once. Roughly 4% of the sample belongs to the ten largest clones.

Study-wide conclusions, independent of this receptor: A few of the identified cytomegalovirus-associated TCR beta chains were confirmed in vitro to be specific for cytomegalovirus antigens. A further reported finding was that TCR beta sequences accurately predicted the HLA-A and HLA-B alleles for most subjects in the first cohort. Immune exposure information for the cohort was limited to CMV serostatus. In an earlier analysis of roughly 560 of the donors, most TCR beta V segments were observed in productive rearrangements about 87% or about 30% of the time, broadly matching IMGT annotations. Correlated functional status among segregating V segments might be attributable to linkage disequilibrium, but an unknown experimental factor could not be ruled out. Compared with the roughly 700-donor mean, donors in an Asian-associated ancestry cluster had fewer N-insertions in productive TCRs, according to a later genetic analysis. When HLA alleles, especially DR and DQ, strongly co-occurred, attributing TCR associations to individual alleles was difficult. Because HLA typing was missing for some donors at each locus, association tests included only the typed subset. In a later analysis, most CMV-associated TCR beta chains were found to appear HLA-restricted, with HLA associations seemingly driven largely by CMV exposure. The presence/absence analyses assumed that sequencing depth was roughly uniform across donors, and that assumption may not be true. A total of fewer than 200 TCR beta chains were listed by the study as associated with cytomegalovirus. In a later analysis, the rate of TCR association differed among HLA loci, with DRB1 alleles having the most associated TCRs and HLA-C alleles having the fewest. The 87-base-pair reads could not distinguish some IMGT-functional V segments, including TRBV6-2 and TRBV6-3, so those segments were excluded. Specific HLA alleles were associated with 18,000 or so TCR beta sequences at a false discovery rate of 0.05 in a later analysis. A later genetic analysis associated a missense DCLRE1C variant with V-gene and J-gene trimming of TCR beta chains, and an independent cohort replicated the association. A group of highly shared sequence variants was considered likely to be a technical artifact of the sequencing pipeline. This cohort had only TCR beta chains sequenced, and the lack of alpha or paired-chain data limited which features could be detected. The authors suggested that the approach could potentially be extended to other disease states and immunological phenotypes. Over 15 rarely observed V segments, including chromosome 9 orphons, were excluded from the earlier analysis of almost 600 of the donors because counts were too low. Across donors, most TCR sequences were observed very rarely, whereas some public TCRs were present in many individuals. A later analysis found that HLA-associated TCR beta chains were more clonally expanded and had lower generation probabilities than equally common non-associated chains. The classifier was reported to diagnose cytomegalovirus status with high specificity and sensitivity in both the original and validation cohorts. In a later analysis, several top co-occurrence clusters were reported to appear linked to parvovirus B19, influenza, CMV and Epstein-Barr virus.

As concerns this clone: The target of this receptor is not known. Within one base of it there is no much larger clone, and no base qualities were kept.

The cohort was made up of roughly 670 healthy bone marrow donors. Cohort members were all nominally healthy when sampled, although unrecorded immune exposures were likely present. The donor was CMV seronegative and was included in the group of several hundred seronegative cohort members. Every donor gave a peripheral blood sample, and the peripheral blood mononuclear cells from that sample were used for TCR beta sequencing. Genomic DNA extraction from the blood cell samples was performed with the Qiagen DNeasy Blood Extraction Kit. The rearranged segments are TRBV29-1 and TRBJ1-2; 5 matching bases give a weak D call of TRBD1. The TCR comes from a woman aged 40 to 50 in good health and CMV-seronegative. Sequencing input: PBMCs. The nucleotide sequence is TGCAGCGCCGAAAAGACAGAAGTTAACTATGGCTACACCTTC. Translation gives CSAEKTEVNYGYTF.